The 9 T cell receptor beta chains presented below share a single source sample, sequenced in a study of radiation and T cells in renal cell carcinoma. Here immunoSEQ multiplex PCR was the method, and the copy in TCRdb shows in-frame clones only, minus some. The sample consists of over 60,000 clones, roughly 80% of them appearing once. Time point reported: blood 4 weeks post-SBRT, at nephrectomy. The treatment was: 15 Gy SBRT to primary tumor, nephrectomy 4 weeks later. The sample consisted of blood, taken from a patient whose treatment included radiotherapy and nephrectomy. Receptor source: a woman in her sixties or seventies with renal cell carcinoma.

This clone was picked up a small number of times. The chain joins TRBV28 to TRBJ1-1; maybe TRBD1 (5 bases). Germline CDR1 and CDR2: MDHEN and SYDVKM. CDR3 length equals 15 residues. V was shortened by 5 bases and J by 1 base, with 14 bases between the two germline ends. This CDR3 reads CASSPGDFGNTEAFF. CDR3 DNA sequence: TGTGCCAGCAGTCCCGGGGACTTCGGGAACACTGAAGCTTTCTTT.

The chain links TRBV5-1 to TRBJ2-3; D not resolved. The CDR3 sequence is 15 residues long. V lost 6 bases, J lost 7 bases, and 21 bases lay in between. CDR1 and CDR2 from the germline V gene are SGHRS and YFSETQ. The CDR3 loop reads CASTKLGLGDHTQYF. The CDR3 nucleotides read TGCGCCAGCACCAAGCTAGGGCTTGGCGACCATACGCAGTATTTT.

V and J are TRBV5-4 and TRBJ2-5; 7 bases are shared with TRBD1. The end of the DNA fits TRBJ2-7 better, so the J call may be wrong. CDR3 length equals 15 residues. Germline V gene lookup returns CDR1 SGHNT and CDR2 YYREEE (reference sequence). The CDR3 loop is CASSLAGQATYEQYF. The CDR3 coding sequence is TGTGCCAGCAGCTTGGCCGGACAGGCGACCTACGAGCAGTACTTC.

This clone was seen repeatedly, ten times or more. This chain joins TRBV19 and TRBJ2-1, with 8 bases matching TRBD2. CDR3 length equals 16 residues. The germline V gene has CDR1 LNHDA and CDR2 SQIVND (reference sequence). With 3 bases clipped from V and 0 bases from J, the junction kept 4 bases outside the gene matches. The CDR3 here is CASSISGTSSYNEQFF. For the CDR3, the DNA is TGTGCCAGTAGTATTTCGGGGACTAGCTCCTACAATGAGCAGTTCTTC. Together with reference TRBV19 and TRBJ2-1, the CDR3 gives the full variable domain: DGGITQSPKYLFRKEGQNVTLSCEQNLNHDAMYWYRQDPGQGLRLIYYSQIVNDFQKGDIAEGYSVSREKKESFPLTVTSAQKNPTAFYLCASSISGTSSYNEQFFGPGTRLTVL.

CDR3 bases: TGTGCCAGCAGCCAAGATCTCAGGGCCGAGCAGTACTTC. Translating it yields CASSQDLRAEQYF. The chain combines TRBV4-2 with TRBJ2-7, with a weak D call TRBD1 (5 bases). CDR1 is LGHNA and CDR2 is YNFKEQ in the germline V gene. The CDR3 sequence is 13 residues long. Trimming shortened V by 0 bases and J by 6 bases, and 9 bases separated the two germline ends.

The table lists this clone with a count of one. The chain is built from TRBV28 and TRBJ1-1; D is ambiguous. Trimming left V 2 bases short and J 1 base short, with 8 bases between. Germline V gives CDR1 MDHEN, CDR2 SYDVKM. This CDR3 is 14 amino acids long. CDR3 sequence: CASSLVKRNTEAFF. CDR3 sequence (DNA): TGTGCCAGCAGTTTAGTAAAACGGAACACTGAAGCTTTCTTT.

This chain connects TRBV4-1 to TRBJ1-5, with 8 bases matching TRBD1. CDR1 is MGHRA, CDR2 YSYEKL, per germline. The CDR3 extends over 15 amino acids. V lost 3 bases to trimming and J lost 2 bases; unmatched junction nucleotides: 3. The CDR3 protein is CASSQTGAGNQPQHF. Here the CDR3 DNA reads TGCGCCAGCAGCCAGACAGGGGCAGGCAATCAGCCCCAGCATTTT.

The chain uses TRBV6-1 and TRBJ1-2; D unresolved. V was pared by 1 base and J by 7 bases, with 16 bases between. Germline V gene data show CDR1 as MNHNS and CDR2 as SASEGT. The CDR3 is 15 residues long. Here the CDR3 reads CASSEGIGRTGGYTF. CDR3 DNA: TGTGCCAGCAGTGAAGGAATCGGCCGGACGGGTGGCTACACCTTC.

J is TRBJ2-3 and V is TRBV6-1; D ambiguous. Germline V gene data show CDR1 as MNHNS and CDR2 as SASEGT. This CDR3 is 16 amino acids long. The V and J ends lost 0 bases and 0 bases respectively, with 10 bases between them. The CDR3 protein is CASSEAVHSSTDTQYF. The CDR3 DNA reads TGTGCCAGCAGTGAAGCGGTACATTCTAGCACAGATACGCAGTATTTT.